The 25 T cell receptor beta chains in this list originate from one sample, sequenced in a study of blood T cell repertoires in COVID-19. The repertoire was sequenced with immunoSEQ multiplex PCR; TCRdb's copy has only in-frame clones and lacks some. The sample records around 260,000 clones, more than 85% being singletons. Source material: peripheral blood. The source is a person between 18 and 30 years old with COVID-19, enrolled during active disease.

This chain connects TRBV3-1 (or the pseudogene TRBV3-2) to TRBJ2-7, with 10 bases matching TRBD2. This CDR3 is 14 amino acids long. Germline-derived CDR1 and CDR2 are LGHDT and YNNKEL (reference sequence). V was pared by 3 bases and J by 1 base, with 0 bases of the junction left unmatched. The CDR3 nucleotides are TGTGCCAGCAGCCATAGCGGGAGGTCCTACGAGCAGTACTTC. It encodes CASSHSGRSYEQYF.

This clone was detected a few times. The chain has TRBV5-6 and TRBJ2-1; 7 positions match TRBD1. This CDR3 spans 12 amino acids. Germline CDR1 is SGHDT and CDR2 is YYEEEE. V lost 4 bases to trimming and J lost 10 bases; unmatched junction nucleotides: 5. This CDR3 reads CASSRPQGEQFF. For the CDR3, the DNA is TGTGCCAGCAGCCGTCCACAGGGGGAGCAGTTCTTC.

The chain links TRBV19 to TRBJ2-1, with 8 nucleotides matching TRBD2. Germline CDR1 reads LNHDA; CDR2 reads SQIVND (reference sequence). CDR3 length: 14 amino acids. The junction had 11 bases not matched to a gene; V was cut back by 9 bases and J by 7 bases. The CDR3 loop is CASLTSAPTNEQFF. DNA for the CDR3: TGTGCCAGCCTGACTAGCGCCCCGACTAATGAGCAGTTCTTC.

This rearrangement joins TRBV4-1 to TRBJ1-2; TRBD1 matches at 7 bases. Trimming cost V 3 bases and J 5 bases; bases outside gene matches: 6. This CDR3 contains 14 residues. Germline V gives CDR1 MGHRA, CDR2 YSYEKL. The CDR3 DNA sequence: TGCGCCAGCAGCCAGCCGGGACAGAAGTATGGCTACACCTTC. Amino acid sequence: CASSQPGQKYGYTF.

The chain is built from TRBV27 and TRBJ2-7; 7 bases are shared with TRBD1. In germline, CDR1 is MNHEY, CDR2 SMNVEV (reference sequence). The CDR3 sequence is 14 residues long. V trimming: 2 bases; J trimming: 7 bases; junction bases outside the gene matches: 8. The CDR3 loop reads CASSLIGGSGEQYF. The CDR3 DNA sequence: TGTGCCAGCAGTTTAATAGGGGGCTCGGGAGAGCAGTACTTC.

The genes are TRBV18 and TRBJ1-6; 9 nucleotides align to TRBD1. The CDR3 is 16 residues long. Trimming took 0 bases from V and 7 from J; bases not matched to a gene: 4. Per germline, CDR1 KGHSH and CDR2 LQKENI. CDR3 loop: CASSPPGTGINSPLHF. CDR3 sequence (DNA): TGTGCCAGCTCACCACCCGGGACAGGGATAAATTCACCCCTCCACTTT.

The chain is built from TRBV7-9 and TRBJ2-7, with a weak D call TRBD2 (5 bases). V was trimmed by 5 bases and J by 3 bases, leaving 11 bases between them. Looked up from germline, CDR1 is SEHNR and CDR2 is FQNEAQ (reference sequence). This CDR3 contains 13 residues. CDR3 protein: CASSASGSYEQYF. CDR3 DNA: TGTGCCAGCAGCGCGTCGGGGAGCTACGAGCAGTACTTC.

The chain employs TRBV6-5 and TRBJ1-3; 7 bases are a match to TRBD1. The CDR3 consists of 16 residues. The J segment lost 5 bases and the V segment lost 4 bases, leaving 11 bases of the junction unmatched. Germline CDR1 and CDR2: MNHEY and SVGAGI. CDR3 sequence (DNA): TGTGCCAGCAGTTCATTCTCAGGGGGTGGTCGAAACACCATATATTTT. Residues: CASSSFSGGGRNTIYF.

J is TRBJ2-3 and V is TRBV14, with D maybe TRBD2 (6 bases). The germline V gene has CDR1 SGHDN and CDR2 FVKESK. There are 15 residues in the CDR3. V lost 2 bases to trimming and J lost 4 bases, with 13 bases between them. The CDR3 DNA reads as TGTGCCAGCAGCCAAAGGAGGGATGGCGCAGATACGCAGTATTTT. Translated, it gives CASSQRRDGADTQYF.

The chain employs TRBV23-1 and TRBJ2-4; D might be TRBD2 (7 bases). TRBV23-1 is annotated as an ORF whose role is uncertain. The CDR3 sequence is 14 residues long. V was trimmed by 6 bases and J by 6 bases, leaving 15 bases between them. In nucleotides, the CDR3 is TGCGCCAGCAGCCGGGAGGTGGGGGCAAACATTCAGTACTTC. Its translation: CASSREVGANIQYF.

CDR3 nucleotide sequence: TGTGCCAGCAGCCGGACGGGATATGGCTACACCTTC. It encodes CASSRTGYGYTF. This chain connects TRBV7-9 to TRBJ1-2; D not certain. The germline V gene has CDR1 SEHNR and CDR2 FQNEAQ (reference sequence). Deletions cut 5 bases from V and 5 bases from J, with 9 bases between. The CDR3 is 12 residues long. The full variable domain, with the rest looked up from reference TRBV7-9 and TRBJ1-2, is DTGVSQNPRHKITKRGQNVTFRCDPISEHNRLYWYRQTLGQGPEFLTYFQNEAQLEKSRLLSDRFSAERPKGSFSTLEIQRTEQGDSAMYLCASSRTGYGYTFGSGTRLTVV.

This chain uses TRBV11-2 with TRBJ2-7, with 8 bases lining up with TRBD2. CDR1 and CDR2 (germline): SGHAT, FQNNGV. This CDR3 comprises 16 residues. J lost 2 bases, V lost 6 bases, and 12 bases had no gene match. CDR3 in amino acids: CASSLRLAGDTYEQYF. The CDR3, as DNA: TGTGCCAGCAGTCTTCGTCTAGCGGGTGATACCTACGAGCAGTACTTC.

This CDR3 is CATSDSDRLPQHF. The CDR3, as DNA: TGTGCCACCAGTGACTCGGACAGATTGCCCCAGCATTTT. The chain links TRBV24-1 to TRBJ1-5, with D maybe TRBD1 (6 bases). The CDR3 sequence is 13 residues long. The V gene's germline CDR1 is KGHDR and CDR2 SFDVKD. V gave up 4 bases and J gave up 9 bases, with 12 bases separating them.

V usage is TRBV4-3 and J usage is TRBJ2-7; possible D gene TRBD1, 6 bases. The CDR3 loop spans 13 amino acids. Trimming shortened V by 4 bases and J by 7 bases, and 14 bases separated the two germline ends. The V gene's germline CDR1 is LGHNA and CDR2 YSLEER. This chain's CDR3 is CASSRTHRDEQYF. CDR3 in DNA: TGCGCCAGCAGCCGCACCCACAGGGATGAGCAGTACTTC.

The chain is built from TRBV4-2 and TRBJ1-2, with D possibly being TRBD1 (5 bases). V was cut by 3 bases and J by 6 bases, with 20 bases left in between. This CDR3 is built from 16 residues. Germline CDR1 LGHNA, CDR2 YNFKEQ. This chain's CDR3 is CASSHYGGLSGNGYTF. The CDR3 coding sequence is TGTGCCAGCAGCCATTATGGGGGGTTAAGTGGGAATGGCTACACCTTC.

The genes are TRBV6-5 and TRBJ2-2, with 9 bases aligning to TRBD1. V shed 6 bases and J 4 bases; nucleotides not matched to a gene: 3. Germline V gene data show CDR1 as MNHEY and CDR2 as SVGAGI. This CDR3 has 14 residues. The CDR3 nucleotides read TGTGCCAGCAGCGGGACAGGGTTCACCGGGGAGCTGTTTTTT. It yields the protein CASSGTGFTGELFF.

Written as DNA, the CDR3 is TGTGCCAGCAAGTCGTCCAGGGGGCAAGTAGATACGCAGTATTTT. Its protein is CASKSSRGQVDTQYF. This chain uses TRBV6-5 with TRBJ2-3, with TRBD1 identical over 8 bases. This CDR3 is built from 15 residues. The germline CDR1 and CDR2 sequences are MNHEY and SVGAGI. Losses at the gene ends were 7 bases for V and 5 bases for J; bases not matched to a gene: 11.

Only one count was recorded for this clone. The chain joins TRBV28 to TRBJ2-5; D may be TRBD2 (6 bases). Germline values: CDR1 MDHEN, CDR2 SYDVKM. This CDR3 has 13 residues. Trimming removed 6 bases from V and 6 bases from J, with 14 bases in between. In DNA form, the CDR3 reads TGTGCCAGCAGAGGACGGGGGAGGAAGACCCAGTACTTC. Residues: CASRGRGRKTQYF.

The V gene is TRBV28, the J gene TRBJ2-7; TRBD2 is a possible D gene (7 bases). The CDR3 consists of 15 residues. Trimming shortened V by 8 bases and J by 4 bases, and 21 bases separated the two germline ends. Germline V gene lookup returns CDR1 MDHEN and CDR2 SYDVKM. CDR3 coding DNA: TGTGCCAGCTGTACTCCGGGGGCCGGGGGGTACGAGCAGTACTTC. Amino acid sequence: CASCTPGAGGYEQYF.

The rearrangement links TRBV11-3 to TRBJ1-5, with 9 bases matching TRBD1. Germline V lookup: CDR1 SGHNT, CDR2 YENEEA. V was clipped by 0 bases and J by 5 bases; unmatched bases: 5. The CDR3 runs 16 residues. The DNA of the CDR3 is TGTGCCAGCAGCTTAGAGGGACAGGGAATCGATCAGCCCCAGCATTTT. Translation: CASSLEGQGIDQPQHF.

The rearrangement uses TRBV20-1 and TRBJ2-7; TRBD1 aligns across 7 bases. The CDR3 spans 11 residues. V was pared by 5 bases and J by 9 bases, with 7 bases of the junction left unmatched. Per germline, CDR1 DFQATT and CDR2 SNEGSKA (reference sequence). The CDR3 here is CSAARGNGQYF. Written as DNA, the CDR3 is TGCAGTGCTGCCAGGGGGAATGGGCAGTACTTC.

The CDR3 sequence: CASSDLNIQYF. CDR3 sequence (DNA): TGTGCCAGCAGTGATCTCAACATTCAGTACTTC. This chain links TRBV2 with TRBJ2-4; unclear D gene. The germline gives CDR1 SNHLY, CDR2 FYNNEI. The CDR3 runs to 11 residues. V dropped 3 bases and J dropped 7 bases, with 4 bases sitting between them.

This clone was recorded a few times. The chain links TRBV6-4 to TRBJ2-3; D unclear. The CDR3 sequence is 13 residues long. V was shortened by 6 bases and J by 0 bases, with 7 bases between the two germline ends. Per the germline V gene, CDR1 is MRHNA and CDR2 is SNTAGT. The CDR3 sequence: CASSKTSTDTQYF. Here the CDR3 DNA reads TGTGCCAGCAGCAAGACTAGCACAGATACGCAGTATTTT.

This clone was detected only once. The rearrangement uses TRBV6-6 and TRBJ2-7; 9 nucleotides agree with TRBD1. Germline assignment: CDR1 MNHNY and CDR2 SVGAGI (reference sequence). The CDR3 totals 16 residues. Losses at the gene ends were 0 bases for V and 4 bases for J; bases not matched to a gene: 7. CDR3 sequence (DNA): TGTGCCAGCAGTTACTCGCTGGGACAGGGAAGATACGAGCAGTACTTC. It specifies CASSYSLGQGRYEQYF.

The chain joins TRBV28 to TRBJ1-5; 9 bases are a match to TRBD1. This CDR3 spans 15 amino acids. V trimming: 4 bases; J trimming: 4 bases; junction bases outside the gene matches: 5. In germline, CDR1 is MDHEN, CDR2 SYDVKM. CDR3 region: CASSSAGTGNQPQHF. CDR3 sequence (DNA): TGTGCCAGCAGTTCAGCCGGGACAGGGAATCAGCCCCAGCATTTT.